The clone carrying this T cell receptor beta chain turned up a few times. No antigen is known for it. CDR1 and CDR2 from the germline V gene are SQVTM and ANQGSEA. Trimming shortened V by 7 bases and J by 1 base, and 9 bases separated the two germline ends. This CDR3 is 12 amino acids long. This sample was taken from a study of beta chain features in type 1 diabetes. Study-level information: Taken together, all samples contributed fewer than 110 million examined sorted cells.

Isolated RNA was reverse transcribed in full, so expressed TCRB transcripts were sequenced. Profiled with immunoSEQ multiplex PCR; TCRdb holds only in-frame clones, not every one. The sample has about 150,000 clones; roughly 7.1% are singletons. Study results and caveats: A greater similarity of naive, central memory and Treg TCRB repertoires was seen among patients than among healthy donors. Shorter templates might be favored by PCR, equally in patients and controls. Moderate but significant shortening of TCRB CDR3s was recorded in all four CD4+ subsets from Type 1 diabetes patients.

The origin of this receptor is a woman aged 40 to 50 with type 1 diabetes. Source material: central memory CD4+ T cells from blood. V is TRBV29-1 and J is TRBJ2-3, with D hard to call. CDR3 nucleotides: TGCAGCGCCAGAATTGGCACAGATACGCAGTATTTT. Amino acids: CSARIGTDTQYF.